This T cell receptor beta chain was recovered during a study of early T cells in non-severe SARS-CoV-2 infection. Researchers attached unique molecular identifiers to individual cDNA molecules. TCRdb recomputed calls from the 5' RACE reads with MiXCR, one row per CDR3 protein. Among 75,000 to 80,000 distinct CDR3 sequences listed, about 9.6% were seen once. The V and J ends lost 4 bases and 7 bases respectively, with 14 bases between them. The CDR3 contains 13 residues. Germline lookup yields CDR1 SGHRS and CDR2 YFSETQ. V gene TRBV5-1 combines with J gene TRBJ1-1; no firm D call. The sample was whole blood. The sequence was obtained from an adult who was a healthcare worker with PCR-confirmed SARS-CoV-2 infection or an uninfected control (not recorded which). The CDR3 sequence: CASSPALANEAFF. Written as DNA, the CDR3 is TGCGCCAGCAGCCCGGCCCTGGCCAATGAAGCTTTCTTT. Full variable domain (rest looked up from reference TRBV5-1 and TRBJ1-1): KAGVTQTPRYLIKTRGQQVTLSCSPISGHRSVSWYQQTPGQGLQFLFEYFSETQRNKGNFPGRFSGRQFSNSRSEMNVSTLELGDSALYLCASSPALANEAFFGQGTRLTVV.